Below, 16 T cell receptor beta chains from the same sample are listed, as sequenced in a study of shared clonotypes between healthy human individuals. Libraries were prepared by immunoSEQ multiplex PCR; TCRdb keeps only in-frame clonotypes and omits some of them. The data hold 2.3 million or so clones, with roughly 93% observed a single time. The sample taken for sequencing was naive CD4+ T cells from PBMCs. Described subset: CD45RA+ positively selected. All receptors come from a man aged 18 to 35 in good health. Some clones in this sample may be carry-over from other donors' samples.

The CDR3 spells CASSPDGGNQPQHF. As DNA, the CDR3 is TGTGCCAGCAGCCCGGACGGGGGCAATCAGCCCCAGCATTTT. This chain links TRBV27 with TRBJ1-5; no clear D. Trimming took 6 bases from V and 2 from J, leaving 11 bases between them. CDR1 is MNHEY, CDR2 SMNVEV, per germline (reference sequence). This CDR3 is built from 14 residues.

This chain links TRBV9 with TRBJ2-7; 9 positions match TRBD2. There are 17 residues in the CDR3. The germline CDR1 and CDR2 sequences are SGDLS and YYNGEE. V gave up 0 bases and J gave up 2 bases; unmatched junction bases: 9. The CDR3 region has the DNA TGTGCCAGCAGCGTAGGTCTGGCGACTAGCGGACCCTACGAGCAGTACTTC. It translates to CASSVGLATSGPYEQYF.

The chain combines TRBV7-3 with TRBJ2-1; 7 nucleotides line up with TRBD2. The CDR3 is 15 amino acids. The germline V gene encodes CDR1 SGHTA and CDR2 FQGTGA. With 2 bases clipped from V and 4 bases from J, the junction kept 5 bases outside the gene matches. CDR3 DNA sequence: TGTGCCAGCAGCTTAGGAGCGGGACTGTACAATGAGCAGTTCTTC. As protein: CASSLGAGLYNEQFF.

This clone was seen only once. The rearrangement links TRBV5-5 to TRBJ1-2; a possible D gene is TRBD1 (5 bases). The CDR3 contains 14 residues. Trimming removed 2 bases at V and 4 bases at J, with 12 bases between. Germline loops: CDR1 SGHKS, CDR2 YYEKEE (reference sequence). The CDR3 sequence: CASSFGRAAYGYTF. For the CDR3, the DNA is TGTGCCAGCAGCTTTGGCAGGGCCGCCTATGGCTACACCTTC.

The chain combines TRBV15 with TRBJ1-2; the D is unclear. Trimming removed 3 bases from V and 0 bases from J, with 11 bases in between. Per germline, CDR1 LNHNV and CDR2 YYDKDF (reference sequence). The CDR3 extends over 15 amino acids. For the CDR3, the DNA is TGTGCCACCAGCAGGGACGGAATAACTAACTATGGCTACACCTTC. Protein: CATSRDGITNYGYTF.

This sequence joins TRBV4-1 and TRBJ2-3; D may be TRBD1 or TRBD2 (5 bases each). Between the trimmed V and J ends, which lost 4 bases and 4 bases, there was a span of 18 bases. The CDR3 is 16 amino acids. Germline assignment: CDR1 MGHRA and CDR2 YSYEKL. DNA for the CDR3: TGCGCCAGCAGCCTAGGAGGACAACCGGGATCAGATACGCAGTATTTT. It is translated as CASSLGGQPGSDTQYF.

Here the CDR3 reads CASRTQGTPTDTQYF. The CDR3, as DNA: TGTGCCAGCAGAACACAGGGAACTCCCACAGATACGCAGTATTTT. V is TRBV2 and J is TRBJ2-3; D perhaps matches TRBD1 (6 bases). The germline CDR1 and CDR2 sequences are SNHLY and FYNNEI. The CDR3 spans 15 residues. The V gene lost 6 bases and the J gene lost 2 bases, with 15 bases spanning the gap.

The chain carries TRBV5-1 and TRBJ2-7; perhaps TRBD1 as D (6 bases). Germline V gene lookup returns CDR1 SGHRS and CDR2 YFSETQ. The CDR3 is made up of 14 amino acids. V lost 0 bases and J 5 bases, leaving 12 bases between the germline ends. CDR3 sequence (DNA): TGCGCCAGCAGCTTGGTTATTCAGGGGAACGAGCAGTACTTC. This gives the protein CASSLVIQGNEQYF.

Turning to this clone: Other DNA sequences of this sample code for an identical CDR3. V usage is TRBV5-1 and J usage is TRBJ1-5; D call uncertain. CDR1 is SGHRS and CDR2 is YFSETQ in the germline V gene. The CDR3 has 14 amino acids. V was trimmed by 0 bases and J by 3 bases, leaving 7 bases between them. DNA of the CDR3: TGCGCCAGCAGCTTGGGTGGCTCCAATCAGCCCCAGCATTTT. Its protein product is CASSLGGSNQPQHF.

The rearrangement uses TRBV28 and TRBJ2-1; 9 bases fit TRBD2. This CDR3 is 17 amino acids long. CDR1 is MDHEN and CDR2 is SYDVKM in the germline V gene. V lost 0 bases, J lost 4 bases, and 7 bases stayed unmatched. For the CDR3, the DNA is TGTGCCAGCAGTTTATGGGGACTAGCTTCCACTTACAATGAGCAGTTCTTC. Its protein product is CASSLWGLASTYNEQFF.

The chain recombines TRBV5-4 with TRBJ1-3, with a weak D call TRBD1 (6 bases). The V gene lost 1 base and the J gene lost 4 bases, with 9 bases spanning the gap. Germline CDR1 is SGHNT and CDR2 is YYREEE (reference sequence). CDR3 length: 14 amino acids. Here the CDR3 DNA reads TGTGCCAGCAGCTTGTGGCAGGGGGGAAACACCATATATTTT. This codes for CASSLWQGGNTIYF.

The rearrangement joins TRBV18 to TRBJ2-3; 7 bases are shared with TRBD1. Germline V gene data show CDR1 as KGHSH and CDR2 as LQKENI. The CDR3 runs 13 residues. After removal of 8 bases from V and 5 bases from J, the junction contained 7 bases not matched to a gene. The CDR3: CASPTGVGDTQYF. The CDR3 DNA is TGTGCCAGCCCTACAGGGGTGGGAGATACGCAGTATTTT.

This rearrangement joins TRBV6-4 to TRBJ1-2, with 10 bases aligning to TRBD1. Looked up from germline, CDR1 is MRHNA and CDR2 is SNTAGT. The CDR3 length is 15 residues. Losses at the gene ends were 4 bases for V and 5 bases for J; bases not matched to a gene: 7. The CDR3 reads CASSVGQGVKYGYTF. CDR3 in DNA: TGTGCCAGCAGTGTCGGACAGGGGGTGAAGTATGGCTACACCTTC.

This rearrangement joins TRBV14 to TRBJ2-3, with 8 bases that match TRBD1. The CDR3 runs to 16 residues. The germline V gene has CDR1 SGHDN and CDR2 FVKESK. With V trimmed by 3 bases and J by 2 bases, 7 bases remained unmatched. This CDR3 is CASSHQTGDPTDTQYF. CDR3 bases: TGTGCCAGCAGCCATCAGACAGGGGACCCCACAGATACGCAGTATTTT.

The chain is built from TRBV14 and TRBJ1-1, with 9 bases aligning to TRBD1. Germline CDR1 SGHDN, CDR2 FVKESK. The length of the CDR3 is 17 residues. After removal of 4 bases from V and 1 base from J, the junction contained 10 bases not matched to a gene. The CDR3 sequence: CASSRLQGAKGNTEAFF. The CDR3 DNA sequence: TGTGCCAGCAGCCGTTTACAGGGGGCAAAGGGGAACACTGAAGCTTTCTTT.

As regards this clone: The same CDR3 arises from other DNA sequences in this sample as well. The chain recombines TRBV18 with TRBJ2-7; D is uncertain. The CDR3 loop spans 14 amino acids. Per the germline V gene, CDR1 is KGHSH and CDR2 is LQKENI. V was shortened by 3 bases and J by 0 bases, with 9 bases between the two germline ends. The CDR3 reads CASSPRGRSYEQYF. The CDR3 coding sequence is TGTGCCAGCTCACCCAGAGGCCGCTCCTACGAGCAGTACTTC.